Listed below are T cell receptor beta chains from one sample, sequenced in a study of T-cell memory formation after mild COVID-19. In TCRdb, the 5' RACE reads were re-called with MiXCR into one record per CDR3 protein. The data contain roughly 350,000 distinct CDR3 sequences, 25% to 30% of them seen just once; the ten biggest clones take up approximately 12%. The source material was PBMCs or a T cell subset sorted from them (not recorded which). Receptors were obtained from an adult woman who had mild COVID-19 (a few samples of this study predate the infection). Cell type and time point are not known. CDR3s include the opening cysteine and the closing phenylalanine or tryptophan. Fields, in order: CDR3 DNA, CDR3 protein, D gene, V gene, clone size, J gene. D genes are given only for firm matches. Part of the rows lack a size; the others show once, few, many or a class for expanded clones.

TGTGCCAGCAGTTACCCACTAGCGGGGGGCACAGATACGCAGTATTTT | CASSYPLAGGTDTQYF | TRBD2 | TRBV25-1 | once | TRBJ2-3
TGTGCCAGCAGTTTAAGACGATCCTACGAGCAGTACTTC | CASSLRRSYEQYF | NA | TRBV27 | once | TRBJ2-7
TGTGCCATCAGTGAGTCGCCCCTCGCCCCCGGGACTAGCTACGAGCAGTACTTC | CAISESPLAPGTSYEQYF | TRBD2 | TRBV10-3 | few | TRBJ2-7
TGCAGCGTTGAAACCTTTAGTGGTACAGATACGCAGTATTTT | CSVETFSGTDTQYF | NA | TRBV29-1 | few | TRBJ2-3
TGCGCCAGCAGCCAAGATAAGGGGACGCCAGAGACCTTC | CASSQDKGTPETF | NA | TRBV4-1 | NA | TRBJ1-2
TGTGCCAGCAAGAATCCCGGGCTAGCTGGATCGGCCATTCAGTACTTC | CASKNPGLAGSAIQYF | NA | TRBV6-2/TRBV6-3 | NA | TRBJ2-4
TGTGCCAGCAGATATTCTGGGGCCAACGTCCTGACTTTC | CASRYSGANVLTF | NA | TRBV2 | few | TRBJ2-6
TGTGCCAGCCTGGACAGCCCGAACACTGAAGCTTTCTTT | CASLDSPNTEAFF | NA | TRBV12-3/TRBV12-4 | few | TRBJ1-1
TGCGCCAGCAGCTTGTGGGGCAGGGAGGGTTGGAATGAGCAGTTCTTC | CASSLWGREGWNEQFF | TRBD2 | TRBV5-1 | NA | TRBJ2-1
TGTGCCAGCAGTCCACCCTCATTACCCGGCTCCTATAATTCACCCCTCCACTTT | CASSPPSLPGSYNSPLHF | NA | TRBV12-3/TRBV12-4 | NA | TRBJ1-6
TGTGCCAGCACCCCGGGCAGCCTACAACGAGATACGCAGTATTTT | CASTPGSLQRDTQYF | NA | TRBV7-2 | few | TRBJ2-3
TGTGCCAGCAGCTTGAACAGGGAGCCCGGGGAGCTGTTTTTT | CASSLNREPGELFF | NA | TRBV7-6 | few | TRBJ2-2
TGCGCCAGCAGCCAGAACAGTGGTACGCAGTATTTT | CASSQNSGTQYF | NA | TRBV4-3 | NA | TRBJ2-3
TGCAGCGTGGGGGACAGCAACTACGAGCAGTACTTC | CSVGDSNYEQYF | TRBD1 | TRBV29-1 | NA | TRBJ2-7
TGTGCCAGCTCACCTGGGACTACAGGAGGACATGAGCAGTTCTTC | CASSPGTTGGHEQFF | TRBD2 | TRBV18 | NA | TRBJ2-1
TGTGCCAGCTCACCACCGGGGACTGGAAACACCATATATTTT | CASSPPGTGNTIYF | NA | TRBV18 | few | TRBJ1-3
TGTGCCAGCAGCATCCGTAGCGGGGAGGTGGAAAACATTCAGTACTTC | CASSIRSGEVENIQYF | TRBD2 | TRBV7-6 | NA | TRBJ2-4
TGCGCCAGCAGCCAAGTGGGCAGGGTCTACGAGCAGTACTTC | CASSQVGRVYEQYF | NA | TRBV4-1 | NA | TRBJ2-7
TGCAGTGCTACGAGAGGACAGTTCTCTGAAGCTTTCTTT | CSATRGQFSEAFF | NA | TRBV20-1 | few | TRBJ1-1
TGTGCCAGCAGCGAAGGACAGGGGGCGCCTTATAATTCACCCCTCCACTTT | CASSEGQGAPYNSPLHF | TRBD1 | TRBV9 | few | TRBJ1-6
TGCAGCGTTTCGGAAGACAATCAGCCCCAGCATTTT | CSVSEDNQPQHF | NA | TRBV29-1 | NA | TRBJ1-5
TGTGCCAGCAGTGACCCGGGGGTCGCCAGGGGAGCTTTCTTT | CASSDPGVARGAFF | NA | TRBV2 | NA | TRBJ1-1
TGTGCCTGGAGGACGCAGGGGAATCAGCCCCAGCATTTT | CAWRTQGNQPQHF | NA | TRBV30 | NA | TRBJ1-5
TGTGCCAGCTCACCGAAGAGGAACACTGAAGCTTTCTTT | CASSPKRNTEAFF | NA | TRBV18 | NA | TRBJ1-1
TGTGCCAGCAGGGCAGGAAACACCATATATTTT | CASRAGNTIYF | NA | TRBV6-5 | NA | TRBJ1-3
TGTGCCAGCAGCTTACCCCAGCGGGAGCCCCAAGAGACCCAGTACTTC | CASSLPQREPQETQYF | TRBD2 | TRBV7-9 | NA | TRBJ2-5
TGTGCCAGCCGTGACCGAGGTAGGAGCACAGATACGCAGTATTTT | CASRDRGRSTDTQYF | NA | TRBV6-5 | NA | TRBJ2-3
TGTGCAAGACAACAGGGGAGAACTGAAGCTTTCTTT | CARQQGRTEAFF | NA | TRBV12-2 | NA | TRBJ1-1
TGTGCCAGCAGCCCCGGGACAGGGGGCGATTTTAGGACTGAAGCTTTCTTT | CASSPGTGGDFRTEAFF | TRBD1 | TRBV11-1 | NA | TRBJ1-1
TGCGCCAGCAGCTTGGGGGCGGACCAAGAGACCCAGTACTTC | CASSLGADQETQYF | NA | TRBV5-1 | NA | TRBJ2-5
TGTGCCAGCAATGGGGAACTAACTGGAAACACCATATATTTT | CASNGELTGNTIYF | NA | TRBV5-5 | few | TRBJ1-3
TGTGCCAGCAGCCAAGGGGGGGACAGGACCTACGAGCAGTACTTC | CASSQGGDRTYEQYF | TRBD1 | TRBV4-2 | few | TRBJ2-7
TGTGCCAGCAGTCCCCGGTCTAACGCTGAAGCTTTCTTT | CASSPRSNAEAFF | NA | TRBV6-6 | NA | TRBJ1-1
TGTGCCAGCAGCCCAAACCTAGCGGGGACCTACAATGAGCAGTTCTTC | CASSPNLAGTYNEQFF | TRBD2 | TRBV7-9 | NA | TRBJ2-1
TGTGCCAGCAGCGTAGTGACCTTACGCGACACTGAAGCTTTCTTT | CASSVVTLRDTEAFF | NA | TRBV9 | NA | TRBJ1-1
TGTGCCATCAGTGACCTAAGCGGGTCTTACGAGCAGTACTTC | CAISDLSGSYEQYF | NA | TRBV10-3 | NA | TRBJ2-7
TGTGCCAGCAGCAAGACAGGGGCGAGCAATCAGCCCCAGCATTTT | CASSKTGASNQPQHF | TRBD1 | TRBV7-9 | few | TRBJ1-5
TGCGCCAGCAGGCGGGAGGGCTCCGGTATTGGCTACACCTTC | CASRREGSGIGYTF | NA | TRBV5-1 | NA | TRBJ1-2
TGTGCCAGCAGCTTAAGTTTAGATACGCAGTATTTT | CASSLSLDTQYF | NA | TRBV7-9 | NA | TRBJ2-3
TGCGCCAGCAGCCCCCTCATGGTTCAGCAAGAGACCCAGTACTTC | CASSPLMVQQETQYF | NA | TRBV5-1 | few | TRBJ2-5
TGCGCCAGCAGCCATTCCGGGACTAGCGGGAGTACGTCCTACAATGAGCAGTTCTTC | CASSHSGTSGSTSYNEQFF | TRBD2 | TRBV5-1 | NA | TRBJ2-1
TGTGCCTGGAGGGACGGGACTAGCGGGAGGGCCCTTCAGTACTTC | CAWRDGTSGRALQYF | TRBD2 | TRBV30 | NA | TRBJ2-4
TGTGCCAGCAGCTCGTCCATTACAGATACGCAGTATTTT | CASSSSITDTQYF | NA | TRBV7-3 | NA | TRBJ2-3
TGCGCCAGCAGCCTAGGACCCAGTGTGTTGGACACTGAAGCTTTCTTT | CASSLGPSVLDTEAFF | NA | TRBV5-1 | few | TRBJ1-1
TGTGCCAGCAGCCCGGACAGGGATAACTATGGCTACACCTTC | CASSPDRDNYGYTF | TRBD1 | TRBV7-3 | NA | TRBJ1-2
TGTGCCAGCAGTTTAGTAGGCGTAACTAATGAAAAACTGTTTTTT | CASSLVGVTNEKLFF | NA | TRBV28 | NA | TRBJ1-4
TGTGCCAGTAGTGCCTCGGGGGGCCTAACCTACGAGCAGTACTTC | CASSASGGLTYEQYF | NA | TRBV19 | NA | TRBJ2-7
TGTGCCAGCAGCGTAGACCCAGGTAGCGGGGTCGCTCGGGAGACCCAGTACTTC | CASSVDPGSGVARETQYF | TRBD2 | TRBV9 | NA | TRBJ2-5
TGTGCCACCAGTGATCTAGTAACAGGGTATGAGCAGTTCTTC | CATSDLVTGYEQFF | NA | TRBV24-1 | few | TRBJ2-1
TGCGCCAGCAGCTTGGAAGCTATAGGGGGTGAAGCTTTCTTT | CASSLEAIGGEAFF | NA | TRBV5-1 | few | TRBJ1-1
TGTGCCAGCAGCTGGGGACTAGCGGGAGGCGGGGCCAACGTCCTGACTTTC | CASSWGLAGGGANVLTF | TRBD2 | TRBV5-4 | few | TRBJ2-6
TGTGCCAGCAGTTTTTCGGGACTAGGTTTTGAGCAGTTCTTC | CASSFSGLGFEQFF | TRBD2 | TRBV12-3/TRBV12-4 | NA | TRBJ2-1
TGCAGTGCTAGAGATGAGGGGGGTTGGGACACCGGGGAGCTGTTTTTT | CSARDEGGWDTGELFF | NA | TRBV20-1 | NA | TRBJ2-2
TGTGCCAGCAGGCCCGGGAGAGGGGCAGATACGCAGTATTTT | CASRPGRGADTQYF | NA | TRBV7-9 | NA | TRBJ2-3